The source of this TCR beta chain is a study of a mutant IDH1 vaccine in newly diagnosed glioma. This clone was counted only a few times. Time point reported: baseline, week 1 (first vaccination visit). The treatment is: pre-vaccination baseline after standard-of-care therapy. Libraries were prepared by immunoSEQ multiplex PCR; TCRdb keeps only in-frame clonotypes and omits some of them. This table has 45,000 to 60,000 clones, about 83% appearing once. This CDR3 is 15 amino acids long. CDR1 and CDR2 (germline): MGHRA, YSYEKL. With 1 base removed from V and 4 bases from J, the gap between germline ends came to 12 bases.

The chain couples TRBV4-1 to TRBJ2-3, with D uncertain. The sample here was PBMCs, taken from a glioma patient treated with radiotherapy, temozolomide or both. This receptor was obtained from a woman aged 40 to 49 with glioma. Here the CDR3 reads CASSQGPRAPDTQYF. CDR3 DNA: TGCGCCAGCAGCCAAGGTCCACGAGCACCAGATACGCAGTATTTT.